The 8 T cell receptor beta chains below were found in one sample sequenced in a study of T cell changes during pregnancy in multiple sclerosis. Some clones are missing from TCRdb's copy, which holds only in-frame ones; the method was immunoSEQ multiplex PCR. The profile shows 30,000 to 35,000 clones, 85% to 90% of them singletons. The sequencing used CD8+ T cells from peripheral blood mononuclear cells, collected after pregnancy. The receptors stem from a female donor with multiple sclerosis, enrolled in a pregnancy study.

The chain joins TRBV9 to TRBJ1-4, with 8 bases that match TRBD1. CDR3 length equals 19 residues. With V trimmed by 4 bases and J by 3 bases, 17 bases remained unmatched. Germline CDR1 is SGDLS and CDR2 is YYNGEE. The CDR3 sequence is CASSPRADRVPASNEKLFF. CDR3 DNA: TGTGCCAGCAGCCCGCGGGCGGACAGGGTCCCGGCATCTAATGAAAAACTGTTTTTT.

The genes are TRBV5-1 and TRBJ2-7; D call uncertain. Per the germline V gene, CDR1 is SGHRS and CDR2 is YFSETQ. The CDR3 totals 12 residues. V was trimmed by 3 bases and J by 4 bases, leaving 8 bases between them. The CDR3 DNA sequence: TGCGCCAGCAGCTATGTTTCGTACGAGCAGTACTTC. It codes for CASSYVSYEQYF.

V gene TRBV6-1 combines with J gene TRBJ1-2; 7 bases line up with TRBD1. The V gene end was trimmed by 1 base and the J gene end by 4 bases; junction bases not matched to a gene: 12. This CDR3 has 17 amino acids. Germline-derived CDR1 and CDR2 are MNHNS and SASEGT. The CDR3 sequence: CASSEGTGATPLYGYTF. As DNA, the CDR3 is TGTGCCAGCAGTGAAGGGACAGGAGCAACTCCCCTCTATGGCTACACCTTC.

The chain has TRBV19 and TRBJ2-1; TRBD2 matches 12 bases. The V segment lost 3 bases and the J segment 8 bases; nucleotides outside the gene matches: 5. Germline CDR1 is LNHDA and CDR2 is SQIVND (reference sequence). The CDR3 contains 15 residues. CDR3 residues: CASSMASGGAHEQFF. In nucleotides, the CDR3 is TGTGCCAGTAGTATGGCTAGCGGGGGGGCCCATGAGCAGTTCTTC.

The genes are TRBV7-9 and TRBJ2-1; 9 nucleotides line up with TRBD1. The CDR3 is 15 residues long. After removal of 5 bases from V and 4 bases from J, the junction contained 6 bases not matched to a gene. CDR1 SEHNR and CDR2 FQNEAQ come from the germline V gene (reference sequence). This chain's CDR3 is CASSAGQGSYNEQFF. Written as DNA, the CDR3 is TGTGCCAGCAGCGCTGGACAGGGGTCATACAATGAGCAGTTCTTC.

The genes are TRBV15 and TRBJ2-2; 11 positions agree with TRBD2. The V gene end was trimmed by 8 bases and the J gene end by 1 base; junction bases not matched to a gene: 9. The CDR3 contains 17 residues. The V gene's germline CDR1 is LNHNV and CDR2 YYDKDF (reference sequence). The chain's CDR3 is CATEGFTSGGNTGELFF. For the CDR3, the DNA is TGTGCCACCGAGGGTTTTACTAGCGGGGGGAACACCGGGGAGCTGTTTTTT.

The chain links TRBV19 to TRBJ1-3; D not certain. Trimming shortened V by 3 bases and J by 2 bases, and 11 bases separated the two germline ends. CDR1 is LNHDA and CDR2 is SQIVND in the germline V gene (reference sequence). The CDR3 has 15 residues. The CDR3 region is CASSMGIGTGNTIYF. CDR3 DNA sequence: TGTGCCAGTAGTATGGGCATCGGGACTGGAAACACCATATATTTT. Full variable domain (rest looked up from reference TRBV19 and TRBJ1-3): DGGITQSPKYLFRKEGQNVTLSCEQNLNHDAMYWYRQDPGQGLRLIYYSQIVNDFQKGDIAEGYSVSREKKESFPLTVTSAQKNPTAFYLCASSMGIGTGNTIYFGEGSWLTVV.

The chain is built from TRBV15 and TRBJ2-7; D ambiguous. V lost 0 bases to trimming and J lost 4 bases, with 4 bases between them. CDR3 length: 12 amino acids. CDR1 is LNHNV and CDR2 is YYDKDF in the germline V gene (reference sequence). The CDR3 coding sequence is TGTGCCACCAGCAGAGAACGGTACGAGCAGTACTTC. Translating gives CATSRERYEQYF.